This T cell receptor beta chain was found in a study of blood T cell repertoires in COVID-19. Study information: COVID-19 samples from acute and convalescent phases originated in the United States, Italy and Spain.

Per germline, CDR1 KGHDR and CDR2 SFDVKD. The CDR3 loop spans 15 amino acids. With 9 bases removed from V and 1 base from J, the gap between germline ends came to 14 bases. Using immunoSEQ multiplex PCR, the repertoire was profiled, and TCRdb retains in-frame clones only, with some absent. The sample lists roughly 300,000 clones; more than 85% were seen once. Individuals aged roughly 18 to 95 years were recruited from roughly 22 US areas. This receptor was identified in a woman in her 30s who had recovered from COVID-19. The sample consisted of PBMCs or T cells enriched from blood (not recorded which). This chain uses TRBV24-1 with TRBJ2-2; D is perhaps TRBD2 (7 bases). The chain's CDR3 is CATSRGLLNTGELFF. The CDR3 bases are TGTGCCACCTCCAGGGGACTATTGAACACCGGGGAGCTGTTTTTT.